The 11 T cell receptor beta chains below were found in one sample sequenced in a study of CD8 T cells in Susac syndrome. A quantity of about 0.5 to 1 ug RNA underwent reverse transcription using random hexamers. TCRdb reprocessed the immunoSEQ multiplex PCR reads with MiXCR, giving one entry per CDR3 protein. This table has about 250,000 distinct CDR3 sequences, 85% to 95% appearing once. Material for sequencing was CD4+ T cells from PBMCs. All receptors come from a human donor with multiple sclerosis.

V is TRBV5-6 and J is TRBJ2-5; D may correspond to TRBD1 or TRBD2 (6 bases each). This CDR3 has 15 amino acids. The germline V gene has CDR1 SGHDT and CDR2 YYEEEE. Trimming took 0 bases from V and 6 from J, leaving 15 bases between them. The DNA for the CDR3 is TGTGCCAGCAGCTTGGCGGGGGCAGGGGTGAAGACCCAGTACTTC. Translation: CASSLAGAGVKTQYF. Full variable domain (outside the CDR3, taken from reference TRBV5-6 and TRBJ2-5): DAGVTQSPTHLIKTRGQQVTLRCSPKSGHDTVSWYQQALGQGPQFIFQYYEEEERQRGNFPDRFSGHQFPNYSSELNVNALLLGDSALYLCASSLAGAGVKTQYFGPGTRLLVL.

This chain links TRBV3-1 with TRBJ2-1; 11 bases agree with TRBD1. J gave up 4 bases and V 4 bases, and 3 bases lay outside the gene matches. CDR3 size: 15 residues. The V gene's germline CDR1 is LGHDT and CDR2 YNNKEL (reference sequence). This CDR3 is CASSRGQGGYNEQFF. The CDR3 DNA sequence: TGTGCCAGCAGCCGGGGACAGGGGGGATACAATGAGCAGTTCTTC.

The chain couples TRBV12-3 or TRBV12-4 to TRBJ2-5; no firm D call. The CDR3 has 13 amino acids. The ends were cut back, 2 bases at V and 5 bases at J, with 9 bases in the middle. The CDR3 DNA is TGTGCCAGCAGTTTAATCCAGTCTGAGACCCAGTACTTC. Translating it yields CASSLIQSETQYF.

The chain combines TRBV28 with TRBJ1-5; D might be TRBD1 (5 bases). Per germline, CDR1 MDHEN and CDR2 SYDVKM. V was cut by 6 bases and J by 1 base, with 22 bases left in between. This CDR3 contains 18 residues. This CDR3 reads CASSRKGSRQGSNQPQHF. DNA of the CDR3: TGTGCCAGCAGCCGTAAAGGTTCCCGGCAGGGAAGCAATCAGCCCCAGCATTTT.

The chain links TRBV20-1 to TRBJ1-5; TRBD1 agrees at 7 bases. The germline V gene has CDR1 DFQATT and CDR2 SNEGSKA (reference sequence). This CDR3 has 15 residues. Trimming removed 3 bases from V and 1 base from J; junction bases left unmatched: 6. This CDR3 reads CSASNRGGSNQPQHF. For the CDR3, the DNA is TGCAGTGCTAGTAACAGGGGTGGGAGCAATCAGCCCCAGCATTTT.

The DNA for the CDR3 is TGTGCCACCCTAACCAGACTCGACATAGGGGAGCTGTTTTTT. As protein: CATLTRLDIGELFF. V is TRBV28 and J is TRBJ2-2; no definite D call. Germline-derived CDR1 and CDR2 are MDHEN and SYDVKM. Between the trimmed V and J ends, which lost 10 bases and 8 bases, there was a span of 20 bases. This CDR3 has 14 residues.

The chain carries TRBV21-1 and TRBJ1-1. TRBV21-1 is a known pseudogene. There are 14 residues in the CDR3. The CDR3 sequence is CASSKGGVNTEAFF. CDR3 nucleotides: TGTGCCAGCAGCAAAGGTGGGGTGAACACTGAAGCTTTCTTT.

This chain links TRBV12-3 or TRBV12-4 with TRBJ1-1; D is undetermined. Between the trimmed V and J ends, which lost 4 bases and 4 bases, there was a span of 10 bases. The CDR3 loop spans 13 amino acids. The CDR3 protein is CASSYSWGTEAFF. For the CDR3, the DNA is TGTGCCAGCAGTTATTCGTGGGGCACTGAAGCTTTCTTT.

V usage is TRBV5-1 and J usage is TRBJ2-3; D assignment may be TRBD1 or TRBD2 (5 bases each). Germline V CDR1 and CDR2: SGHRS, YFSETQ. The CDR3 has 16 residues. The V end lost 0 bases, the J end lost 2 bases, and 13 bases lay between the germline ends. The CDR3 sequence: CASSLEGRRATDTQYF. CDR3 coding DNA: TGCGCCAGCAGCTTGGAGGGACGGCGAGCCACAGATACGCAGTATTTT.

V usage is TRBV5-1 and J usage is TRBJ2-7, with 8 bases aligning to TRBD1. CDR3 size: 15 residues. With 4 bases clipped from V and 0 bases from J, the junction kept 6 bases outside the gene matches. Germline loops: CDR1 SGHRS, CDR2 YFSETQ. Here the CDR3 DNA reads TGCGCCAGCAGCGCGACAGGGGCAAGCTCCTACGAGCAGTACTTC. Translation gives CASSATGASSYEQYF.

The V call is TRBV5-6, the J call TRBJ1-1; D unclear. The CDR3 is 15 residues long. Looked up from germline, CDR1 is SGHDT and CDR2 is YYEEEE. With 0 bases removed from V and 8 bases from J, the gap between germline ends came to 17 bases. CDR3 amino acids: CASSLDPNQRVEAFF. CDR3 in DNA: TGTGCCAGCAGCTTGGATCCGAACCAAAGGGTCGAAGCTTTCTTT.